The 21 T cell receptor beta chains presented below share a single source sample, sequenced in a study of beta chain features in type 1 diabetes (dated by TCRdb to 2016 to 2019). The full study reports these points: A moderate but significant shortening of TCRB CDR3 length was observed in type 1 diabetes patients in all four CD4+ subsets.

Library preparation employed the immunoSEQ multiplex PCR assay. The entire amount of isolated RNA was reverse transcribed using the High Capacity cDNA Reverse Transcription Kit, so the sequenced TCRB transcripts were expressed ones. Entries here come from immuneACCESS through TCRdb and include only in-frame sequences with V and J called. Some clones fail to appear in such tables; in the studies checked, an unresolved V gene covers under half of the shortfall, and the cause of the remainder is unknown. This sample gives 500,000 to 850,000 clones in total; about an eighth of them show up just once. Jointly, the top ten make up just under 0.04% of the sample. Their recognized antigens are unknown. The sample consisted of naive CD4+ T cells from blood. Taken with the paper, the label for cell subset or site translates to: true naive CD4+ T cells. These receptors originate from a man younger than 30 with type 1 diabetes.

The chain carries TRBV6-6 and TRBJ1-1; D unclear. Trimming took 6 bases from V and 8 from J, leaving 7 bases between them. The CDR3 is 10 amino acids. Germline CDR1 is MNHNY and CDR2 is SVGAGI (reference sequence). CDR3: CASRTLEAFF. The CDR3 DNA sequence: TGTGCCAGCAGAACACTAGAAGCTTTCTTT.

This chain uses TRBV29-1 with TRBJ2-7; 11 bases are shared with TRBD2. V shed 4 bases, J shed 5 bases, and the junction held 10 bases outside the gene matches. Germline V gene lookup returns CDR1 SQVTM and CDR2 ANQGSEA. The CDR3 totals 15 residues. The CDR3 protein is CSVVDLAGGPNEQYF. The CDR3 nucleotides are TGCAGCGTTGTTGATTTAGCGGGAGGGCCTAACGAGCAGTACTTC.

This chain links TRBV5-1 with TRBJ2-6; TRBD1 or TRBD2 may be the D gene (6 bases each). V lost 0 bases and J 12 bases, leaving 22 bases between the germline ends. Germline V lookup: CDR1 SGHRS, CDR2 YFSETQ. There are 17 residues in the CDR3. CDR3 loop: CASSLEGGRPQFGVLTF. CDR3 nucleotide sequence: TGCGCCAGCAGCTTGGAGGGGGGCCGACCTCAATTCGGCGTCCTGACTTTC.

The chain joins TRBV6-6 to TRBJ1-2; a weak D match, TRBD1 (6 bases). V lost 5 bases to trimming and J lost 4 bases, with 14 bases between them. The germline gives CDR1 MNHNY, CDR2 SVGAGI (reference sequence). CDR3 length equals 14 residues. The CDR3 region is CASSGQRFSYGYTF. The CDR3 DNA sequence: TGTGCCAGCAGTGGACAGCGCTTCTCCTATGGCTACACCTTC.

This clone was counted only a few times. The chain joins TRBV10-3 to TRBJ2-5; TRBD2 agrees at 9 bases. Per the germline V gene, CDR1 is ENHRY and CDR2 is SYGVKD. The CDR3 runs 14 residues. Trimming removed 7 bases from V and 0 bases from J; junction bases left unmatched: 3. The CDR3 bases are TGTGCCATCAAGGCTAGCGGGGACCAAGAGACCCAGTACTTC. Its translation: CAIKASGDQETQYF.

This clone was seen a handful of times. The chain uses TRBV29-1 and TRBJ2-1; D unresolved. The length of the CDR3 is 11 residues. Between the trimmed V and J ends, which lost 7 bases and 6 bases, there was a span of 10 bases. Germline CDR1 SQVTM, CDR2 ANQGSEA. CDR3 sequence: CSGLTGNEQFF. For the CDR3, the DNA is TGCAGCGGCCTGACGGGCAATGAGCAGTTCTTC.

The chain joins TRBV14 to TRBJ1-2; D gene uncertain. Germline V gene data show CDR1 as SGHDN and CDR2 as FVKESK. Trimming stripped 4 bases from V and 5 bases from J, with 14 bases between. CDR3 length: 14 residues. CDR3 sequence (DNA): TGTGCCAGCAGCCCGAACCTAGGGTGGTATGGCTACACCTTC. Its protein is CASSPNLGWYGYTF.

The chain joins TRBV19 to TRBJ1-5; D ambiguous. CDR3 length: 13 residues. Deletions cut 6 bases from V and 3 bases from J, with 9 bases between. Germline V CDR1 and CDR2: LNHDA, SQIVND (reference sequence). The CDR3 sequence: CASSRHYNQPQHF. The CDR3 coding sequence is TGTGCCAGTAGCAGACACTACAATCAGCCCCAGCATTTT.

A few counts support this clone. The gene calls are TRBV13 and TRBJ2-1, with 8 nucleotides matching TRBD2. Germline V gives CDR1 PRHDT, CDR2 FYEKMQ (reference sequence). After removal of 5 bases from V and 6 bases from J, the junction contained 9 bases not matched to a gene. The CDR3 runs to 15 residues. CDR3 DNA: TGTGCCAGCAGCGACCGACTAGCGAGCTTCAATGAGCAGTTCTTC. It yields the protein CASSDRLASFNEQFF.

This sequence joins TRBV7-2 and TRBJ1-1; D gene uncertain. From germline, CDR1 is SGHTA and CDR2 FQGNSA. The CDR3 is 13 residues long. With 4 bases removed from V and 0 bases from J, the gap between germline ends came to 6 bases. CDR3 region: CASSSTLNTEAFF. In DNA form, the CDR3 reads TGTGCCAGCAGCTCCACACTGAACACTGAAGCTTTCTTT.

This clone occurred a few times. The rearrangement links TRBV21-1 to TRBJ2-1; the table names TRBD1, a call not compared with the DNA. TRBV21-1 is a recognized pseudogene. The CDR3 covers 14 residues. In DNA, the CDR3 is TGTGCCAGCAGCAAAAGGGGCGACAGCAATGAGCAGTTCTTC. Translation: CASSKRGDSNEQFF.

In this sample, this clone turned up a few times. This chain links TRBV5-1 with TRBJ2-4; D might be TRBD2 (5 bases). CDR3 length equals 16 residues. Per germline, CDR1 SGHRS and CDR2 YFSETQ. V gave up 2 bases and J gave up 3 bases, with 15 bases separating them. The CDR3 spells CASSFMGPGGKNIQYF. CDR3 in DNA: TGCGCCAGCAGCTTTATGGGCCCAGGAGGCAAAAACATTCAGTACTTC.

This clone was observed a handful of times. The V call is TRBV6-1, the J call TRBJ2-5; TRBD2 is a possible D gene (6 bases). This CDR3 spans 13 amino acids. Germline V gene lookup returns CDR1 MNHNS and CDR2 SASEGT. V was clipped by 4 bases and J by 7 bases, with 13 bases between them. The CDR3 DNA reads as TGTGCCAGCAGTGCCTCAATGGAGGGGACCCAGTACTTC. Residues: CASSASMEGTQYF.

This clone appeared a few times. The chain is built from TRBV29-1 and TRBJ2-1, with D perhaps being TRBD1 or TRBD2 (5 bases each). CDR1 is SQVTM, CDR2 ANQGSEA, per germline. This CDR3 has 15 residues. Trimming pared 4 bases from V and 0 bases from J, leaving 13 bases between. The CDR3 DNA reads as TGCAGCGTTGTTTGGGGGTTAAGCTCCTACAATGAGCAGTTCTTC. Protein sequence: CSVVWGLSSYNEQFF.

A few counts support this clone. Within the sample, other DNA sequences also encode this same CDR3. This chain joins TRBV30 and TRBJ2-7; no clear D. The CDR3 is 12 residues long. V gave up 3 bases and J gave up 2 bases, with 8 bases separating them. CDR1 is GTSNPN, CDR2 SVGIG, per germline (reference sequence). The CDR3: CAWSRTAYEQYF. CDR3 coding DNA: TGTGCCTGGAGCCGGACCGCCTACGAGCAGTACTTC.

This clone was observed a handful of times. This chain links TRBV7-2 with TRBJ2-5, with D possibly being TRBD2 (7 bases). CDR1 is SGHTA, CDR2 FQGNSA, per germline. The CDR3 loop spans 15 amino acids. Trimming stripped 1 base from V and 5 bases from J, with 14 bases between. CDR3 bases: TGTGCCAGCAGCTTAGAGGCGGGGGCAGGGGAGACCCAGTACTTC. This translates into CASSLEAGAGETQYF.

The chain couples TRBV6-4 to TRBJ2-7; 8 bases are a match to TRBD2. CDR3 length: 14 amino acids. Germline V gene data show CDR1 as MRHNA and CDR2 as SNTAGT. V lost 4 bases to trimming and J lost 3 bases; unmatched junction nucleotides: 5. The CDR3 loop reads CASSATSASYEQYF. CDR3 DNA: TGTGCCAGCAGTGCGACTAGCGCCAGCTACGAGCAGTACTTC.

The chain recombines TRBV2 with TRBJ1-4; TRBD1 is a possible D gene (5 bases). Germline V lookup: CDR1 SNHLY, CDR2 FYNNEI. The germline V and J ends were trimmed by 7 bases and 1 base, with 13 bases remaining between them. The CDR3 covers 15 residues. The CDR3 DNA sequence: TGTGCCAGCAAGAGGGGAGGTGGAACTAATGAAAAACTGTTTTTT. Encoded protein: CASKRGGGTNEKLFF.

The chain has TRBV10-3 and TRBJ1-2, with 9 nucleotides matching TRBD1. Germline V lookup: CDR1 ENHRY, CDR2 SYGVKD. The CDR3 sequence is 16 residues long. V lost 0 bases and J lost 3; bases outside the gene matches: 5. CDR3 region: CAISESRQGDDYGYTF. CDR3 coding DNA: TGTGCCATCAGTGAGTCAAGACAGGGGGACGACTATGGCTACACCTTC.

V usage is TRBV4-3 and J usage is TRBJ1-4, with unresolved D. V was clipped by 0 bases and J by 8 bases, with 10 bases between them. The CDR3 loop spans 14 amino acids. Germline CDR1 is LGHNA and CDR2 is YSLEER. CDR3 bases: TGCGCCAGCAGCCAAGATTCAAGGCCGGAAAAACTGTTTTTT. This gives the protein CASSQDSRPEKLFF.

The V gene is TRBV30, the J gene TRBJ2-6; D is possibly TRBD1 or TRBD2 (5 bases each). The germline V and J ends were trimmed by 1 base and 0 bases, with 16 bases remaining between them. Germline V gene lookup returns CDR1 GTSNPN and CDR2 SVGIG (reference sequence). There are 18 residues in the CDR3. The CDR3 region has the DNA TGTGCCTGGAGTGGTAGGGACCGATCCCCCTCTGGGGCCAACGTCCTGACTTTC. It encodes CAWSGRDRSPSGANVLTF.